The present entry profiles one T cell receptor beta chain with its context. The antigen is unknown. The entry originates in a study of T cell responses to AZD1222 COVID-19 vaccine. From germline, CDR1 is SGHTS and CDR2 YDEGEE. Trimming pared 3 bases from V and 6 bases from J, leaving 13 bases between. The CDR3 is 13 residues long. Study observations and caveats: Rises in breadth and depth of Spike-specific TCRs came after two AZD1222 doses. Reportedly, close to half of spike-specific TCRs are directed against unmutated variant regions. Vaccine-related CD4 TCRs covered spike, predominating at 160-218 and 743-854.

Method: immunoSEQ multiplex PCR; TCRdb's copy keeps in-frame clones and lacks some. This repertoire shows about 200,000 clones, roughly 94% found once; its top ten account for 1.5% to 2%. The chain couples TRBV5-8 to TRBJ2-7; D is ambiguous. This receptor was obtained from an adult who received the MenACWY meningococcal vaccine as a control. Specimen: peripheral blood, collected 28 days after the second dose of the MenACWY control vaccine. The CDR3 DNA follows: TGTGCCAGCAGCTCCCCACCAGAGTCCGAGCAGTACTTC. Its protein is CASSSPPESEQYF.